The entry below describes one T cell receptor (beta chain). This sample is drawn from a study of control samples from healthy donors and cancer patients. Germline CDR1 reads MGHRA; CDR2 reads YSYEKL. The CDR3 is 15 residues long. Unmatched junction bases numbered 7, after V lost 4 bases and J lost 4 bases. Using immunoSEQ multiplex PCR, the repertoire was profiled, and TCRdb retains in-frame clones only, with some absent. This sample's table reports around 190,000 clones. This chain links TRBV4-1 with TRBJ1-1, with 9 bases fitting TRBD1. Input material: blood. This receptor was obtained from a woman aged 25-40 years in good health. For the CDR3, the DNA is TGCGCCAGCAGCCTACAACAGGGGGCAGGCACTGAAGCTTTCTTT. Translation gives CASSLQQGAGTEAFF.